One T cell receptor (beta chain) is described in this entry. This entry is derived from a study of patients and donors after allogeneic stem cell transplantation. This CDR3 is built from 16 residues. Germline lookup yields CDR1 SGHRS and CDR2 YFSETQ. V was clipped by 3 bases and J by 1 base, with 16 bases between them. From the RT-PCR reads, TCRdb called clonotypes with MiXCR, one entry per CDR3 protein. This sample carries approximately 200,000 distinct CDR3 sequences, less than 45% of them seen once, and the ten largest clones take 33%. This receptor was obtained from a human donor who was either an allogeneic HSCT recipient or a stem cell or donor lymphocyte infusion donor (not recorded which). It is not recorded whose cells these are; they may come from a transplant donor. The sample taken for sequencing was blood, either unsorted or a sorted T cell fraction (not recorded which). The chain recombines TRBV5-1 with TRBJ1-2; D is possibly TRBD1 (6 bases). The CDR3 DNA reads as TGCGCCAGCAGCTCAGGGGCGACACCCTTTAACTATGGCTACACCTTC. It specifies CASSSGATPFNYGYTF. The full variable domain, with the rest looked up from reference TRBV5-1 and TRBJ1-2, is KAGVTQTPRYLIKTRGQQVTLSCSPISGHRSVSWYQQTPGQGLQFLFEYFSETQRNKGNFPGRFSGRQFSNSRSEMNVSTLELGDSALYLCASSSGATPFNYGYTFGSGTRLTVV.